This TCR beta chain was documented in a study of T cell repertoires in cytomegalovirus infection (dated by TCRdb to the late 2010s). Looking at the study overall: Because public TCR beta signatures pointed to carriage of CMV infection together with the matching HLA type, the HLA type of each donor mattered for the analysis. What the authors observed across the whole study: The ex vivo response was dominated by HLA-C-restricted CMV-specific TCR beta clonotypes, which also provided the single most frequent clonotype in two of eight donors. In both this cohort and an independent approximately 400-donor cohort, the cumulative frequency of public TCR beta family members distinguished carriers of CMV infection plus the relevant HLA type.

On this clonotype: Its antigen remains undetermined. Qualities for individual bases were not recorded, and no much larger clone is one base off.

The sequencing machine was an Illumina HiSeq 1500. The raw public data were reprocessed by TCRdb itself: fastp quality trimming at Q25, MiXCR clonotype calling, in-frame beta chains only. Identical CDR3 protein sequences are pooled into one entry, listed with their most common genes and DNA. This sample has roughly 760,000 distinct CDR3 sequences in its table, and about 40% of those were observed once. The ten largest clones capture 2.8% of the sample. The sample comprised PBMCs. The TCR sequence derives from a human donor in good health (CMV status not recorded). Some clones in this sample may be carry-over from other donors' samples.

The sequenced DNA: TGTGCCATCAGTGAGCCGGGAGGCCAAGAGACCCAGTACTTC. This encodes CAISEPGGQETQYF. Recombination linked TRBV10-3 to TRBJ2-5; a stretch of 7 junction bases matches TRBD2. Here V drops 2 bases and J drops 1 base, and the junction holds 1 base not matched to any gene. The CDR3, cysteine through phenylalanine, is 14 amino acids long. Just CDR3 DNA is preserved here, 42 bases in frame from base 1. Reading the germline V gene gives CDR1 ENHRY and CDR2 SYGVKD.